This T cell receptor (beta chain) was sequenced in a study of cytomegalovirus exposure and HLA in healthy donors. Study-wide findings and caveats: Using a false discovery rate of 0.05, a later analysis showed that fewer than 20,000 TCR beta sequences were associated with HLA alleles.

Germline CDR1 SGHNT, CDR2 YYREEE (reference sequence). Losses at the gene ends were 3 bases for V and 3 bases for J; bases not matched to a gene: 6. The length of the CDR3 is 15 residues. With 60 Vbeta and 13 Jbeta primers, the PCR was carried out. As handled by the study authors: An analysis performed later counted 75 million to 80 million unique TCR beta chains (roughly 11 million of them shared). Produced via immunoSEQ multiplex PCR; TCRdb's table is partial and in-frame only. D and trimming were read from the DNA, whereas the V and J calls and clone size are those reported in that table. The top ten clones hold roughly 9% of a sample with roughly 120,000 clones, 60% to 70% of them seen once. This clone was picked up a small number of times. Its target is not known.

Sequencing input: PBMCs. The source is a woman aged 40 to 50 in good health and CMV-seropositive. The V and J genes are TRBV5-4 and TRBJ2-7; 10 bases line up with TRBD2. DNA for the CDR3: TGTGCCAGCAGCTCATCTAGCGGGAGTTTCTACGAGCAGTACTTC. Translating it yields CASSSSSGSFYEQYF.